These T cell receptor beta chains were read from a single sample in a study of CD8+CD57+ T cells in acquired aplastic anemia. TCRdb re-derived calls from the reads in MiXCR, one entry per CDR3 protein. Found here are 200,000 to 250,000 distinct CDR3 sequences, about 60% of them singletons; the top ten hold about 60%. The sample was sorted CD4+, CD8+, or CD8+CD57+ T cells (not recorded which) from PBMCs. Source of these receptors: a human donor with aplastic anemia. Both conserved end residues are part of each CDR3. D genes are given only for firm matches. Clone size is not always given. Where it is, it says once, few, many or a class for expanded clones.

V: TRBV9
D: .
size: .
J: TRBJ2-2
CDR3: CASGGLAVNTGELFF
DNA: TGTGCCAGCGGGGGGCTGGCGGTGAACACCGGGGAGCTGTTTTTT

V: TRBV19
D: .
size: .
J: TRBJ2-3
CDR3: CASSMRRALDTQYF
DNA: TGTGCCAGTAGTATGCGGCGGGCATTGGATACGCAGTATTTT

V: TRBV15
D: .
size: .
J: TRBJ1-6
CDR3: CATSRGRGSPLHF
DNA: TGTGCCACCAGCAGAGGTAGGGGCTCACCCCTCCACTTT

V: TRBV11-2
D: .
size: many
J: TRBJ2-2
CDR3: CASSLPPQRGELFF
DNA: TGTGCCAGCAGCTTACCACCTCAGCGGGGGGAGCTGTTTTTT

V: TRBV7-2
D: TRBD1
size: .
J: TRBJ2-1
CDR3: CASSLTGGNEQFF
DNA: TGTGCCAGCAGCTTGACAGGGGGCAATGAGCAGTTCTTC

V: TRBV10-3
D: .
size: .
J: TRBJ1-1
CDR3: CAARRTESPTEAFF
DNA: TGTGCCGCCCGCCGGACAGAGTCGCCCACTGAAGCTTTCTTT

V: TRBV9
D: TRBD2
size: .
J: TRBJ2-3
CDR3: CASSAGGGVGSTDTQYF
DNA: TGTGCCAGCAGCGCCGGCGGGGGAGTCGGTAGCACAGATACGCAGTATTTT

V: TRBV24-1
D: .
size: .
J: TRBJ2-7
CDR3: CATSLRDTLLYEQYF
DNA: TGTGCCACCAGCCTCCGGGACACCCTCCTCTACGAGCAGTACTTC

V: TRBV19
D: .
size: .
J: TRBJ1-6
CDR3: CASSIEGRRLSPLHF
DNA: TGTGCCAGTAGTATTGAGGGGCGGAGGTTATCACCCCTCCACTTT

V: TRBV5-1
D: TRBD1
size: .
J: TRBJ2-7
CDR3: CASSQIGQGGEQYF
DNA: TGCGCCAGCAGCCAGATCGGACAGGGGGGCGAGCAGTACTTC

V: TRBV9
D: TRBD2
size: .
J: TRBJ2-5
CDR3: CASSGGLVGLETQYF
DNA: TGTGCCAGCAGCGGGGGACTAGTTGGTCTGGAGACCCAGTACTTC

V: TRBV5-4
D: .
size: .
J: TRBJ2-6
CDR3: CASSYGGSSGANVLTF
DNA: TGTGCCAGCAGCTATGGAGGGAGCTCTGGGGCCAACGTCCTGACTTTC

V: TRBV7-3
D: TRBD1
size: once
J: TRBJ1-1
CDR3: CASSFLGQGRTEAFF
DNA: TGTGCCAGCAGCTTCCTAGGACAGGGAAGGACTGAAGCTTTCTTT

V: TRBV20-1
D: TRBD2
size: .
J: TRBJ2-5
CDR3: CSAAGGGRGRETQYF
DNA: TGCAGTGCAGCGGGAGGCGGGAGAGGAAGGGAGACCCAGTACTTC

V: TRBV10-1
D: TRBD1
size: .
J: TRBJ1-5
CDR3: CTSSSRDRGGSNQPQHF
DNA: TGCACCAGCAGTTCCCGGGACAGGGGAGGAAGCAATCAGCCCCAGCATTTT

V: TRBV27
D: TRBD1
size: .
J: TRBJ1-6
CDR3: CASSPLTQGNSPLHF
DNA: TGTGCCAGCAGCCCGCTTACACAGGGGAATTCACCCCTCCACTTT

V: TRBV4-1
D: .
size: many
J: TRBJ2-7
CDR3: CASRGGTGEQYF
DNA: TGCGCCAGCAGGGGGGGGACAGGCGAGCAGTACTTC

V: TRBV2
D: .
size: few
J: TRBJ2-7
CDR3: CASSSVTNEQYF
DNA: TGTGCCAGCAGTTCCGTCACCAACGAGCAGTACTTC

V: TRBV5-1
D: TRBD2
size: .
J: TRBJ2-1
CDR3: CASSELAGEVNEQFF
DNA: TGCGCCAGCAGTGAGCTAGCGGGAGAGGTAAATGAGCAGTTCTTC

V: TRBV2
D: TRBD1
size: .
J: TRBJ2-3
CDR3: CASRLVRGNGTGVFGTDTQYF
DNA: TGTGCCAGCAGGCTGGTTAGAGGGAACGGGACAGGGGTTTTTGGCACAGATACGCAGTATTTT

V: TRBV7-3
D: .
size: .
J: TRBJ2-5
CDR3: CASSLSRGQEAQYF
DNA: TGTGCCAGCAGCTTAAGTAGGGGTCAAGAGGCCCAGTACTTC

V: TRBV7-2
D: TRBD2
size: .
J: TRBJ2-7
CDR3: CASSLGGGGTLGYEQYF
DNA: TGTGCCAGCAGCTTAGGGGGGGGGGGAACCCTGGGGTACGAGCAGTACTTC

V: TRBV6-5
D: .
size: .
J: TRBJ1-1
CDR3: CASRSGESTEAFF
DNA: TGTGCCAGCCGGTCGGGGGAAAGCACTGAAGCTTTCTTT

V: TRBV20-1
D: TRBD1
size: .
J: TRBJ2-3
CDR3: CSARGQQGAPRDTQYF
DNA: TGCAGTGCTAGAGGTCAACAGGGGGCGCCCCGGGATACGCAGTATTTT

V: TRBV5-8
D: .
size: many
J: TRBJ2-2
CDR3: CASSQGSGELFF
DNA: TGTGCCAGCAGCCAGGGGTCCGGGGAGCTGTTTTTT

V: TRBV5-1
D: TRBD1
size: .
J: TRBJ2-7
CDR3: CASSLATGGTMGEQHF
DNA: TGCGCCAGCAGCTTAGCTACAGGGGGCACGATGGGGGAGCAGCACTTC

V: TRBV24-1
D: TRBD1
size: .
J: TRBJ2-1
CDR3: CATSDSGTVDNEQFF
DNA: TGTGCCACCAGTGATTCGGGGACAGTGGACAATGAGCAGTTCTTC

V: TRBV7-9
D: .
size: .
J: TRBJ2-7
CDR3: CASSLALASSYEQYF
DNA: TGTGCCAGCAGCTTAGCGCTAGCGAGTTCCTACGAGCAGTACTTC

V: TRBV15
D: TRBD1
size: few
J: TRBJ2-7
CDR3: CATSSRFGDRGRDEQYF
DNA: TGTGCCACCAGCAGTCGGTTTGGGGATAGGGGGCGCGACGAGCAGTACTTC

V: TRBV9
D: .
size: .
J: TRBJ2-4
CDR3: CASSPGIGNGKNIQYF
DNA: TGTGCCAGCAGCCCGGGGATCGGGAACGGCAAAAACATTCAGTACTTC

V: TRBV7-2
D: TRBD2
size: .
J: TRBJ2-1
CDR3: CASTPYPSSAGVKYNEQFF
DNA: TGTGCCAGCACCCCCTACCCCTCCTCAGCGGGAGTCAAGTACAATGAGCAGTTCTTC

V: TRBV7-8
D: TRBD1
size: .
J: TRBJ2-1
CDR3: CASSSDRGGEQFF
DNA: TGTGCCAGCAGCTCCGACAGGGGCGGCGAGCAGTTCTTC

V: TRBV10-3
D: .
size: .
J: TRBJ2-3
CDR3: CAISESRWGDTQYF
DNA: TGTGCCATCAGTGAATCCCGTTGGGGCGATACGCAGTATTTT

V: TRBV6-1
D: .
size: once
J: TRBJ1-1
CDR3: CASHARSPMNTEAFF
DNA: TGTGCCTCTCACGCGCGGAGTCCCATGAACACTGAAGCTTTCTTT

V: TRBV12-3/TRBV12-4
D: .
size: few
J: TRBJ1-1
CDR3: CASTRRPEAFF
DNA: TGTGCCAGCACCCGGCGGCCAGAAGCTTTCTTT

V: TRBV10-1
D: TRBD2
size: once
J: TRBJ2-1
CDR3: CASSGRLAGVNEQFF
DNA: TGCGCCAGCAGTGGAAGGCTAGCGGGAGTCAATGAGCAGTTCTTC

V: TRBV15
D: TRBD1
size: many
J: TRBJ2-7
CDR3: CATSSDRGLSQYF
DNA: TGTGCCACCAGCAGCGACAGGGGCCTCTCCCAGTACTTC